This TCR beta chain was recovered during a study of technical replicates of blood from several donors. The germline gives CDR1 SQVTM, CDR2 ANQGSEA. The CDR3 runs to 12 residues. The V and J ends lost 0 bases and 3 bases respectively, with 6 bases between them. Assay used: immunoSEQ multiplex PCR; TCRdb lists only in-frame clones, some missing. The sample lists about 58,000 clones; roughly 89% were seen once. The sequencing sample was made of PBMCs. The J gene is TRBJ2-7, the V gene TRBV29-1, with D maybe TRBD1 (5 bases). The receptor was isolated from a human donor in good health. Some clones in this sample may be carry-over from other donors' samples. The CDR3 reads CSVEDQGYEQYF. The CDR3 DNA reads as TGCAGCGTTGAAGATCAGGGCTACGAGCAGTACTTC.